This TCR beta chain was observed in a study of human T cells and chemical hapten exposure. Indicated time point: healthy volunteer bleed at 2 weeks. Someone pulled total RNA out of unfractionated whole blood. Germline values: CDR1 MGHRA, CDR2 YSYEKL. V trimming: 2 bases; J trimming: 0 bases; junction bases outside the gene matches: 7. The CDR3 length is 19 residues. Study-level findings and limits: Sensitizing with DPC caused no change in TCRs above 1 in 1000 frequency.

This clonotype has ten or more counts. The antigen is not known. TCRdb reanalysed the RACE reads using MiXCR and keeps one entry per CDR3 protein. The data contain 25,000 to 35,000 distinct CDR3 sequences, 7.4% of them singletons. The chain recombines TRBV4-1 with TRBJ2-3, with 14 bases identical to TRBD2. Sequenced sample: whole blood. The source is a human donor in good health. Some clones in this sample may be carry-over from other donors' samples. CDR3 nucleotides: TGCGCCAGCAGCCAAAGGGGACTAGCGGGGGAATCTAGCACAGATACGCAGTATTTT. This gives the protein CASSQRGLAGESSTDTQYF.